This TCR beta chain was profiled in a study of T cell repertoires in cytomegalovirus infection. The overall study: The authors relied on CMV epitopes, both recently identified HLA-C-restricted and well-studied HLA-B-restricted. Indications of both CMV infection and matching HLA type were provided by public TCR beta signatures.

Via MiXCR, TCRdb re-called the reads, giving one row per CDR3 protein. The sample holds 45,000 to 55,000 distinct CDR3 sequences, nearly 20% seen once. This clonotype appeared many times. Its antigen is still unknown. Notes on the study in general: The ex vivo response was dominated by HLA-C-restricted CMV-specific TCR beta clonotypes. The cumulative frequency of public TCR beta families identified carriers of CMV plus the relevant HLA.

The germline gives CDR1 MGHRA, CDR2 YSYEKL. This CDR3 has 14 residues. V shed 2 bases and J shed 0 bases, with 7 bases lying between them. This TCR came from a human donor in good health (CMV status not recorded). Some clones in this sample may be carry-over from other donors' samples. Sequenced material: CD8+ T cells from cultured PBMCs, taken from culture after CMV antigen stimulation. The chain recombines TRBV4-1 with TRBJ1-1; D remains unclear. The CDR3 protein is CASSQTVMNTEAFF. The CDR3 DNA sequence: TGCGCCAGCAGCCAAACTGTCATGAACACTGAAGCTTTCTTT.